What follows are 20 T cell receptor beta chains derived from one specimen sequenced in a study of T cells in tuberculosis (dated by TCRdb to the late 2010s). This specimen's time point label, per the study, means: new active TB diagnosis, blood taken before or within 7 days of starting treatment. Library creation used the immunoSEQ multiplex PCR assay. TCRdb retrieved this table from immuneACCESS and kept in-frame rearrangements only. Not all clones are present; in checked studies, unresolved V genes account for under half, and no reason is known for the remainder. The table for this sample lists about 34,000 clones; 93% of them were counted only once. The leading ten clones occupy 9.5% to 12% of the sample. Material: PBMCs, obtained at tuberculosis diagnosis. These receptors all come from an adult with tuberculosis.

The chain couples TRBV7-3 to TRBJ2-2; D gene unclear. The CDR3 length is 14 residues. The germline gives CDR1 SGHTA, CDR2 FQGTGA. Trimming removed 0 bases at V and 4 bases at J, with 6 bases between. CDR3 protein: CASSLTRSTGELFF. The DNA of the CDR3 is TGTGCCAGCAGCTTAACGAGGTCCACCGGGGAGCTGTTTTTT.

This sequence joins TRBV11-2 and TRBJ2-1, with TRBD1 matching over 10 bases. The V gene's germline CDR1 is SGHAT and CDR2 FQNNGV. The CDR3 is made up of 16 amino acids. With V trimmed by 3 bases and J by 8 bases, 10 bases remained unmatched. DNA for the CDR3: TGTGCCAGCAGCTTTTCCGGGACAGGGGATCTCGATGAGCAGTTCTTC. As protein: CASSFSGTGDLDEQFF.

The rearrangement joins TRBV10-3 to TRBJ1-5; D not certain. Trimming removed 0 bases at V and 7 bases at J, with 13 bases between. Germline CDR1 and CDR2: ENHRY and SYGVKD. The CDR3 extends over 15 amino acids. CDR3 protein: CAISESGALDQPQHF. CDR3 coding DNA: TGTGCCATCAGTGAGTCGGGAGCGCTCGACCAGCCCCAGCATTTT.

The chain recombines TRBV7-2 with TRBJ1-5; D is uncertain. This CDR3 has 15 amino acids. V lost 2 bases to trimming and J lost 3 bases, with 11 bases between them. Germline assignment: CDR1 SGHTA and CDR2 FQGNSA. The CDR3 nucleotides read TGTGCCAGCAGCTTATACCTTAGTCCCAATCAGCCCCAGCATTTT. Translation: CASSLYLSPNQPQHF.

The genes are TRBV5-8 and TRBJ1-6; D ambiguous. This CDR3 is 14 amino acids long. From germline, CDR1 is SGHTS and CDR2 YDEGEE. V lost 4 bases and J 4 bases, leaving 9 bases between the germline ends. This CDR3 is CASSRELYNSPLHF. CDR3 in DNA: TGTGCCAGCAGCCGAGAACTTTATAATTCACCCCTCCACTTT.

The chain combines TRBV5-4 with TRBJ1-1, with TRBD1 as a possible D gene (6 bases). The CDR3 extends over 14 amino acids. Trimming removed 5 bases from V and 4 bases from J, with 15 bases in between. Germline V gene lookup returns CDR1 SGHNT and CDR2 YYREEE (reference sequence). The CDR3 here is CASSPEVQGTEAFF. As DNA, the CDR3 is TGTGCCAGCAGTCCTGAGGTACAGGGCACTGAAGCTTTCTTT.

The V call is TRBV23-1, the J call TRBJ2-1; TRBD2 agrees at 10 bases. TRBV23-1 is classed as an ORF, of uncertain function. The CDR3 totals 17 residues. Trimming at V came to 2 bases and at J to 6 bases, leaving 10 bases not matched to a gene. The CDR3 protein is CASSQTEKAGGPNEQFF. CDR3 sequence (DNA): TGCGCCAGCAGTCAAACGGAAAAAGCGGGGGGGCCCAATGAGCAGTTCTTC.

The CDR3 sequence: CASSRYSKASSYNSPLHF. The DNA of the CDR3 is TGTGCCAGCAGCCGATACTCGAAAGCGAGCTCCTATAATTCACCCCTCCACTTT. The gene calls are TRBV5-8 and TRBJ1-6; D is unresolved. V lost 4 bases and J 0 bases, leaving 17 bases between the germline ends. CDR1 and CDR2 from the germline V gene are SGHTS and YDEGEE. There are 18 residues in the CDR3.

This chain joins TRBV28 and TRBJ2-2; 9 bases agree with TRBD1. Losses at the gene ends were 3 bases for V and 5 bases for J; bases not matched to a gene: 1. Per germline, CDR1 MDHEN and CDR2 SYDVKM. This CDR3 region has 14 residues. The CDR3 is CASSLTGGTGELFF. The CDR3 DNA reads as TGTGCCAGCAGTTTGACAGGGGGGACCGGGGAGCTGTTTTTT. Full variable domain (outside the CDR3, taken from reference TRBV28 and TRBJ2-2): DVKVTQSSRYLVKRTGEKVFLECVQDMDHENMFWYRQDPGLGLRLIYFSYDVKMKEKGDIPEGYSVSREKKERFSLILESASTNQTSMYLCASSLTGGTGELFFGEGSRLTVL.

The V call is TRBV19, the J call TRBJ1-5, with a tentative D call TRBD1 (5 bases). This CDR3 spans 17 amino acids. Germline loops: CDR1 LNHDA, CDR2 SQIVND (reference sequence). The V end was cut by 5 bases, the J end by 3 bases, with 20 bases between. In DNA, the CDR3 is TGTGCCAGTAGTGGCCTCGCGGGGCTCGTGGACAATCAGCCCCAGCATTTT. The encoded protein is CASSGLAGLVDNQPQHF. Full variable domain (missing parts from reference TRBV19 and TRBJ1-5): DGGITQSPKYLFRKEGQNVTLSCEQNLNHDAMYWYRQDPGQGLRLIYYSQIVNDFQKGDIAEGYSVSREKKESFPLTVTSAQKNPTAFYLCASSGLAGLVDNQPQHFGDGTRLSIL.

This clone was seen only once. The chain recombines TRBV28 with TRBJ1-2; D gene unclear. There are 12 residues in the CDR3. CDR1 and CDR2 from the germline V gene are MDHEN and SYDVKM. Trimming left V 6 bases short and J 6 bases short, with 11 bases between. CDR3 in amino acids: CASSPAVDGYTF. The CDR3 region has the DNA TGTGCCAGCAGCCCCGCGGTAGATGGCTACACCTTC.

The chain employs TRBV2 and TRBJ1-1; a possible D gene is TRBD1 (5 bases). V was pared by 2 bases and J by 0 bases, with 10 bases between. The CDR3 loop spans 15 amino acids. Germline V gives CDR1 SNHLY, CDR2 FYNNEI. CDR3 sequence: CASSEQGLMNTEAFF. CDR3 coding DNA: TGTGCCAGCAGTGAACAGGGATTAATGAACACTGAAGCTTTCTTT.

This rearrangement joins TRBV6-1 to TRBJ1-4, with unresolved D. V dropped 6 bases and J dropped 5 bases, with 4 bases sitting between them. Germline CDR1 and CDR2: MNHNS and SASEGT. The CDR3 covers 11 residues. The CDR3 sequence: CASSRNEKLFF. The CDR3 region has the DNA TGTGCCAGCAGCAGGAATGAAAAACTGTTTTTT.

The chain combines TRBV27 with TRBJ1-2; 10 bases match TRBD1. The CDR3 spans 15 residues. V was pared by 5 bases and J by 4 bases, with 7 bases of the junction left unmatched. The germline CDR1 and CDR2 sequences are MNHEY and SMNVEV (reference sequence). The CDR3 nucleotides read TGTGCCAGCAGTCTGGGACAGGGGAAGGGCTATGGCTACACCTTC. Protein product: CASSLGQGKGYGYTF.

The CDR3 is CASRGGVLSSYNEQFF. The CDR3 nucleotides read TGCGCCAGCCGGGGAGGGGTCCTGAGCTCCTACAATGAGCAGTTCTTC. This chain uses TRBV5-1 with TRBJ2-1; 7 positions agree with TRBD2. CDR3 length equals 16 residues. V shed 7 bases, J shed 0 bases, and the junction held 10 bases outside the gene matches. The germline CDR1 and CDR2 sequences are SGHRS and YFSETQ.

This chain uses TRBV27 with TRBJ2-1, with TRBD2 matching over 11 bases. Germline V lookup: CDR1 MNHEY, CDR2 SMNVEV (reference sequence). The CDR3 loop spans 17 amino acids. Germline trimming cut 5 bases from V and 8 bases from J; bases unmatched to any gene: 14. The DNA of the CDR3 is TGTGCCAGCAGTAGGGCCCGCCGGACTAGCGGGTGGGATGAGCAGTTCTTC. This translates into CASSRARRTSGWDEQFF.

The chain carries TRBV5-1 and TRBJ2-3, with D maybe TRBD2 (6 bases). Looked up from germline, CDR1 is SGHRS and CDR2 is YFSETQ. CDR3 length equals 14 residues. V dropped 0 bases and J dropped 5 bases, with 10 bases sitting between them. The CDR3: CASSLGGGVDTQYF. As DNA, the CDR3 is TGCGCCAGCAGCTTGGGGGGAGGTGTAGATACGCAGTATTTT.

The V and J genes are TRBV2 and TRBJ1-2; D may be TRBD1 (6 bases). V was cut by 4 bases and J by 3 bases, with 15 bases left in between. The germline V gene encodes CDR1 SNHLY and CDR2 FYNNEI. The CDR3 has 15 amino acids. DNA of the CDR3: TGTGCCAGCAGTGGAGTACGAGGGGGAGACTATGGCTACACCTTC. Protein: CASSGVRGGDYGYTF.

V gene TRBV6-1 combines with J gene TRBJ1-2; no clear D gene. Germline CDR1 and CDR2: MNHNS and SASEGT. Trimming pared 3 bases from V and 8 bases from J, leaving 13 bases between. The CDR3 covers 13 residues. CDR3 in DNA: TGTGCCAGCAGTGAGGCGGGCCTGGGAGGCTACACCTTC. Translation: CASSEAGLGGYTF.

The chain links TRBV10-3 to TRBJ1-4; D possibly corresponds to TRBD1 (6 bases). This CDR3 contains 15 residues. Germline CDR1 reads ENHRY; CDR2 reads SYGVKD. Trimming pared 10 bases from V and 2 bases from J, leaving 17 bases between. CDR3 bases: TGTGCCACCTTGGAGCAACAGGGTACTAATGAAAAACTGTTTTTT. It codes for CATLEQQGTNEKLFF.